Listed here are 21 T cell receptor beta chains from one sample, sequenced in a study of cytomegalovirus exposure and HLA in healthy donors. TCRdb's table, derived via immunoSEQ multiplex PCR, lists solely in-frame clones and lacks some. This table has about 120,000 clones, less than 90% appearing once. Sequencing was done on a sample of PBMCs. The receptor set was obtained from a man between 18 and 35 years old in good health and CMV-seropositive.

The chain couples TRBV6-1 to TRBJ2-3; 7 bases are a match to TRBD1. J was trimmed by 5 bases and V by 7 bases; bases with no gene match: 9. The CDR3 sequence is 14 residues long. Germline V lookup: CDR1 MNHNS, CDR2 SASEGT. The CDR3 protein is CASKEVAGGDTQYF. The CDR3 bases are TGTGCCAGCAAGGAGGTGGCAGGGGGAGATACGCAGTATTTT.

The rearrangement uses TRBV15 and TRBJ1-1, with D possibly TRBD1 on 6 matching bases. Germline V gene sequence: CDR1 LNHNV, CDR2 YYDKDF (reference sequence). Trimming left V 1 base short and J 3 bases short, with 12 bases between. The CDR3 runs 15 residues. CDR3: CATSRVDRIDTEAFF. CDR3 nucleotide sequence: TGTGCCACCAGCAGAGTGGACAGAATAGACACTGAAGCTTTCTTT. The entire variable domain, with the rest obtained from reference TRBV15 and TRBJ1-1, is as follows: DAMVIQNPRYQVTQFGKPVTLSCSQTLNHNVMYWYQQKSSQAPKLLFHYYDKDFNNEADTPDNFQSRRPNTSFCFLDIRSPGLGDTAMYLCATSRVDRIDTEAFFGQGTRLTVV.

J is TRBJ2-7 and V is TRBV7-2, with 8 bases fitting TRBD2. Germline V gives CDR1 SGHTA, CDR2 FQGNSA. Trimming at V came to 2 bases and at J to 5 bases, leaving 17 bases not matched to a gene. CDR3 size: 18 residues. The CDR3 region has the DNA TGTGCCAGCAGCTTACTCGCCACCCGAGGACTAGCTCCCCACGAGCAGTACTTC. It specifies CASSLLATRGLAPHEQYF.

The chain has TRBV5-5 and TRBJ2-7; 7 nucleotides align to TRBD2. The V gene's germline CDR1 is SGHKS and CDR2 YYEKEE (reference sequence). The CDR3 sequence is 14 residues long. Unmatched junction bases numbered 5, after V lost 2 bases and J lost 3 bases. The CDR3 spells CASSFSGRGYEQYF. In DNA, the CDR3 is TGTGCCAGCAGCTTCTCGGGGAGGGGCTACGAGCAGTACTTC. Combining the CDR3 with reference TRBV5-5 and TRBJ2-7 gives the whole variable domain DAGVTQSPTHLIKTRGQQVTLRCSPISGHKSVSWYQQVLGQGPQFIFQYYEKEERGRGNFPDRFSARQFPNYSSELNVNALLLGDSALYLCASSFSGRGYEQYFGPGTRLTVT.

J is TRBJ2-7 and V is TRBV5-1; no definite D call. CDR1 is SGHRS and CDR2 is YFSETQ in the germline V gene. There are 14 residues in the CDR3. The germline V and J ends were trimmed by 0 bases and 5 bases, with 12 bases remaining between them. CDR3 nucleotide sequence: TGCGCCAGCAGCTTGGATTTGGCCGGAGACGAGCAGTACTTC. Translated: CASSLDLAGDEQYF.

This clone turned up a few times. V and J are TRBV29-1 and TRBJ1-4; D possibly corresponds to TRBD1 (6 bases). V shed 6 bases and J shed 8 bases, with 13 bases lying between them. This CDR3 is 12 amino acids long. Germline V gives CDR1 SQVTM, CDR2 ANQGSEA. The CDR3, as DNA: TGCAGCGTAAAACAGGGTAGCGAAAAACTGTTTTTT. Its protein is CSVKQGSEKLFF.

The J gene is TRBJ2-7, the V gene TRBV6-5, with D possibly matching TRBD2 (5 bases). The V gene's germline CDR1 is MNHEY and CDR2 SVGAGI. This CDR3 is 13 amino acids long. The V end was cut by 6 bases, the J end by 0 bases, with 9 bases between. The CDR3 protein is CASRGEASYEQYF. CDR3 nucleotides: TGTGCCAGCAGGGGAGAAGCCTCCTACGAGCAGTACTTC.

The chain recombines TRBV7-8 with TRBJ2-7; 13 bases agree with TRBD2. Germline V gene data show CDR1 as SGHVS and CDR2 as FQNEAQ. The CDR3 length is 18 residues. The J segment lost 2 bases and the V segment lost 5 bases, leaving 12 bases of the junction unmatched. DNA for the CDR3: TGTGCCAGCAGCCAAACTGGACTAGCGGGGGACTCAGCCTACGAGCAGTACTTC. Amino acids: CASSQTGLAGDSAYEQYF.

This chain connects TRBV5-6 to TRBJ2-1, with a possible D match to TRBD2 (6 bases). The CDR3 totals 13 residues. Germline assignment: CDR1 SGHDT and CDR2 YYEEEE. With 2 bases removed from V and 8 bases from J, the gap between germline ends came to 11 bases. The CDR3 loop is CASSFTEGDEQFF. DNA for the CDR3: TGTGCCAGCAGCTTCACGGAGGGCGATGAGCAGTTCTTC.

The genes are TRBV7-8 and TRBJ2-5; the D gene is possibly TRBD2 (6 bases). The V gene's germline CDR1 is SGHVS and CDR2 FQNEAQ. This CDR3 has 18 amino acids. Trimming shortened V by 0 bases and J by 5 bases, and 22 bases separated the two germline ends. The CDR3 is CASSLALQGGGSRETQYF. The CDR3 DNA is TGTGCCAGCAGCTTAGCCCTGCAGGGAGGAGGAAGTAGGGAGACCCAGTACTTC. Complete variable domain (other parts from reference TRBV7-8 and TRBJ2-5): GAGVSQSPRYKVAKRGQDVALRCDPISGHVSLFWYQQALGQGPEFLTYFQNEAQLDKSGLPSDRFFAERPEGSVSTLKIQRTQQEDSAVYLCASSLALQGGGSRETQYFGPGTRLLVL.

The DNA for the CDR3 is TGCGCCAGCAGCCAAGCCAGGATAGAAGGACAGTTCCTCTCTGGGGCCAACGTCCTGACTTTC. It encodes CASSQARIEGQFLSGANVLTF. The chain is built from TRBV4-1 and TRBJ2-6, with TRBD1 as a possible D gene (6 bases). The CDR3 is made up of 21 amino acids. V dropped 1 base and J dropped 0 bases, with 22 bases sitting between them. The V gene's germline CDR1 is MGHRA and CDR2 YSYEKL.

J is TRBJ2-7 and V is TRBV19, with 9 bases lining up with TRBD1. The germline CDR1 and CDR2 sequences are LNHDA and SQIVND (reference sequence). CDR3 length: 16 residues. V was clipped by 3 bases and J by 2 bases; unmatched bases: 8. The CDR3 nucleotides read TGTGCCAGTAGTATGGGACAGGGAGGTTTTCCCTACGAGCAGTACTTC. Its protein product is CASSMGQGGFPYEQYF.

CDR3 DNA sequence: TGTGCCAGCAAGGGAGCGGGGGGCCTAGATACGCAGTATTTT. Amino acid sequence: CASKGAGGLDTQYF. J is TRBJ2-3 and V is TRBV5-4; TRBD2 aligns across 9 bases. The CDR3 covers 14 residues. After removal of 6 bases from V and 5 bases from J, the junction contained 7 bases not matched to a gene. Per germline, CDR1 SGHNT and CDR2 YYREEE (reference sequence).

The rearrangement links TRBV5-6 to TRBJ2-7, with a tentative D call TRBD1 (5 bases). The CDR3 spans 13 residues. Germline lookup yields CDR1 SGHDT and CDR2 YYEEEE. Deletions cut 4 bases from V and 5 bases from J, with 13 bases between. The CDR3 DNA is TGTGCCAGCAGCACATTGCAGGGTAACGAGCAGTACTTC. It yields the protein CASSTLQGNEQYF.

V is TRBV4-3 and J is TRBJ1-2, with TRBD1 identical over 9 bases. From germline, CDR1 is LGHNA and CDR2 YSLEER. The V segment lost 3 bases and the J segment 5 bases; nucleotides outside the gene matches: 7. The CDR3 consists of 15 residues. CDR3 coding DNA: TGCGCCAGCAGCCACCGGGACAGGGTATCGTATGGCTACACCTTC. Its protein product is CASSHRDRVSYGYTF.

The genes are TRBV4-3 and TRBJ1-1; 8 nucleotides match TRBD1. The CDR3 loop spans 16 amino acids. V was pared by 3 bases and J by 5 bases, with 11 bases of the junction left unmatched. Germline CDR1 reads LGHNA; CDR2 reads YSLEER. CDR3 residues: CASSQITGTGGTEAFF. Written as DNA, the CDR3 is TGCGCCAGCAGCCAGATAACCGGGACAGGCGGAACTGAAGCTTTCTTT.

The chain links TRBV5-1 to TRBJ2-1; TRBD1 agrees at 10 bases. From germline, CDR1 is SGHRS and CDR2 YFSETQ. This CDR3 spans 17 amino acids. Trimming at V came to 2 bases and at J to 5 bases, leaving 10 bases not matched to a gene. This chain's CDR3 is CASSLPLTGGAHNEQFF. The CDR3, as DNA: TGCGCCAGCAGCTTACCCCTGACAGGGGGCGCCCACAATGAGCAGTTCTTC.

This chain joins TRBV7-9 and TRBJ2-3, with D perhaps TRBD1 (5 bases). From germline, CDR1 is SEHNR and CDR2 FQNEAQ (reference sequence). Trimming cost V 3 bases and J 0 bases, with 7 bases left between them. CDR3 length: 14 residues. The CDR3 DNA reads as TGTGCCAGCAGCTTTTCAGGGAGCACAGATACGCAGTATTTT. Translating it yields CASSFSGSTDTQYF.

V is TRBV7-2 and J is TRBJ2-2; 7 bases line up with TRBD1. Per the germline V gene, CDR1 is SGHTA and CDR2 is FQGNSA. The CDR3 runs to 14 residues. Germline trimming cut 8 bases from V and 7 bases from J; bases unmatched to any gene: 10. The CDR3 DNA reads as TGTGCCAGCCGTCCCCAGGGGGTGGTCGGGGAGCTGTTTTTT. As protein: CASRPQGVVGELFF.

This clone was recorded only once. One junction end disagrees with the germline gene, perhaps due to a read error. The J gene is TRBJ1-5, the V gene TRBV7-7, with 9 bases that match TRBD1. The CDR3 sequence is 22 residues long. CDR1 is SSHAT and CDR2 is FNYEAQ in the germline V gene (reference sequence). The CDR3: CASSVSGGQGGDKGGGNQPQHF. CDR3 bases: TGTGCTAGCAGCGTCTCCGGGGGACAGGGAGGAGATAAAGGTGGAGGCAATCAGCCCCAGCATTTT.

This chain connects TRBV4-1 to TRBJ1-2; TRBD1 matches at 8 bases. With V trimmed by 1 base and J by 8 bases, 3 bases remained unmatched. CDR3 length: 13 residues. CDR1 MGHRA and CDR2 YSYEKL come from the germline V gene. The CDR3 spells CASSQGTGRGYTF. The CDR3 nucleotides are TGCGCCAGCAGCCAAGGGACAGGGAGAGGCTACACCTTC.